The 30 T cell receptor beta chains presented below share a single source sample, sequenced in a study of regulatory T cells in long-lasting Graves disease. The authors built TCR beta libraries using iRepertoire HTBI primers and Arm-PCR of CDR3 regions. Each CDR3 protein is one row after TCRdb ran MiXCR on the multiplex PCR reads. Of 200,000 to 250,000 distinct CDR3 sequences listed, about a sixth are singletons. Documented time point: newly diagnosed GD, antithyroid drugs for less than 3 months. RNA extracted from PBMCs served as the sequencing template. The source was peripheral blood mononuclear cells (PBMCs), collected at new diagnosis, from a patient treated with antithyroid drugs. The source of these receptors is a female donor with Graves disease.

This clonotype was seen at least ten times. The chain employs TRBV6-2 or TRBV6-3 and TRBJ2-3, with 8 bases lining up with TRBD2. The CDR3 loop spans 16 amino acids. Trimming at V came to 2 bases and at J to 2 bases, leaving 6 bases not matched to a gene. Germline lookup yields CDR1 MNHEY and CDR2 SVGEGT. CDR3 residues: CASSYDGGRTTDTQYF. CDR3 DNA: TGTGCCAGCAGTTACGATGGCGGGAGGACCACAGATACGCAGTATTTT.

This clonotype occurred a few times. V is TRBV20-1 and J is TRBJ2-2, with D tentatively TRBD2 (5 bases). Looked up from germline, CDR1 is DFQATT and CDR2 is SNEGSKA (reference sequence). With 0 bases removed from V and 0 bases from J, the gap between germline ends came to 8 bases. This CDR3 region has 15 residues. As DNA, the CDR3 is TGCAGTGCTAGAGAGGAGGCCGCGAACACCGGGGAGCTGTTTTTT. It is translated as CSAREEAANTGELFF.

This clonotype came up many times. DNA of the CDR3: TGTGCCAGCAGTGAAGGCCGGCCTCGGGACTATGGCTACACCTTC. Protein product: CASSEGRPRDYGYTF. The gene calls are TRBV2 and TRBJ1-2; D not certain. Trimming removed 1 base at V and 3 bases at J, with 12 bases between. CDR3 length equals 15 residues. The germline gives CDR1 SNHLY, CDR2 FYNNEI.

The genes are TRBV9 and TRBJ2-7; 13 bases map to TRBD2. Trimming cost V 0 bases and J 2 bases; bases outside gene matches: 8. CDR3 size: 18 residues. CDR1 and CDR2 (germline): SGDLS, YYNGEE. The CDR3 DNA sequence: TGTGCCAGCAGCGTAGAGGGGACTAGCGGGACTGGCCCCTACGAGCAGTACTTC. Protein product: CASSVEGTSGTGPYEQYF.

This clonotype was recorded a few times. The chain combines TRBV7-3 with TRBJ2-5; TRBD1 might be the D (5 bases). The CDR3 consists of 13 residues. Germline V lookup: CDR1 SGHTA, CDR2 FQGTGA. Trimming removed 2 bases at V and 3 bases at J, with 7 bases between. The CDR3 is CASSLGAEETQYF. In DNA form, the CDR3 reads TGTGCCAGCAGCTTAGGGGCAGAAGAGACCCAGTACTTC.

This clonotype was counted a few times. The V gene is TRBV15, the J gene TRBJ2-7; tentative D call: TRBD2 (6 bases). Germline V gene data show CDR1 as LNHNV and CDR2 as YYDKDF (reference sequence). CDR3 size: 16 residues. V lost 3 bases and J lost 7, with 22 bases in between. The DNA of the CDR3 is TGTGCCACCAGCAGCTTAACTTCGGAGTCAGGGAGGGAGCAGTACTTC. Translation: CATSSLTSESGREQYF.

The chain couples TRBV20-1 to TRBJ2-7; D possibly matches TRBD1 or TRBD2 (5 bases each). Germline CDR1 is DFQATT and CDR2 is SNEGSKA (reference sequence). There are 14 residues in the CDR3. V was trimmed by 6 bases and J by 6 bases, leaving 21 bases between them. For the CDR3, the DNA is TGCAGTGCAAAGGATTCGGGACGGTACGCCGAGCAGTACTTC. As protein: CSAKDSGRYAEQYF.

The sample holds a few counts of this clonotype. A read error may be the cause here, since a much bigger clone is one base away. This chain joins TRBV7-3 and TRBJ2-3, with D tentatively TRBD2 (5 bases). Trimming stripped 1 base from V and 5 bases from J, with 13 bases between. Germline CDR1 is SGHTA and CDR2 is FQGTGA. CDR3 length equals 15 residues. Here the CDR3 reads CASSLSPAVGDTQYF. DNA for the CDR3: TGTGCCAGCAGCTTAAGTCCAGCGGTCGGAGATACGCAGTATTTT.

This clonotype was counted ten times or more. DNA of the CDR3: TGTGCCAGCAGCTTAGAAGGACAGGGGACAGATACGCAGTATTTT. It encodes CASSLEGQGTDTQYF. V gene TRBV7-9 combines with J gene TRBJ2-3; TRBD1 agrees at 9 bases. The CDR3 is 15 amino acids. V trimming: 1 base; J trimming: 3 bases; junction bases outside the gene matches: 2. Germline-derived CDR1 and CDR2 are SEHNR and FQNEAQ (reference sequence).

A word on this clonotype: Just one base apart from a much larger clone, this may be a read error. The V and J genes are TRBV20-1 and TRBJ2-1; TRBD2 matches 10 bases. Losses at the gene ends were 0 bases for V and 6 bases for J; bases not matched to a gene: 11. Germline V gene sequence: CDR1 DFQATT, CDR2 SNEGSKA (reference sequence). There are 17 residues in the CDR3. This CDR3 reads CSAREKCSGRHLNEQFF. As DNA, the CDR3 is TGCAGTGCTAGAGAAAAATGTAGCGGGAGGCATCTCAATGAGCAGTTCTTC.

This clonotype has a count of ten or more. The J gene is TRBJ2-5, the V gene TRBV28; D may be TRBD1 (6 bases). The germline CDR1 and CDR2 sequences are MDHEN and SYDVKM. The CDR3 spans 16 residues. Trimming pared 3 bases from V and 2 bases from J, leaving 16 bases between. The chain's CDR3 is CASSFSGHPSQETQYF. CDR3 nucleotide sequence: TGTGCCAGCAGTTTCTCGGGACACCCCTCGCAAGAGACCCAGTACTTC.

This clonotype was counted ten times or more. The V call is TRBV18, the J call TRBJ1-3, with 7 bases that match TRBD1. The V gene's germline CDR1 is KGHSH and CDR2 LQKENI. The CDR3 sequence is 15 residues long. Germline trimming cut 3 bases from V and 3 bases from J; bases unmatched to any gene: 5. The CDR3 sequence is CASSPGQGDGNTIYF. In DNA, the CDR3 is TGTGCCAGCTCACCTGGCCAGGGGGATGGAAACACCATATATTTT.

This clonotype was seen repeatedly, ten times or more. The V gene is TRBV6-1, the J gene TRBJ1-5; D unresolved. Looked up from germline, CDR1 is MNHNS and CDR2 is SASEGT. The length of the CDR3 is 16 residues. With 7 bases removed from V and 2 bases from J, the gap between germline ends came to 18 bases. This CDR3 reads CASMPTRHGGNQPQHF. CDR3 DNA: TGTGCCAGCATGCCGACGCGACACGGGGGCAATCAGCCCCAGCATTTT.

In its sample, this clonotype was seen many times. The V call is TRBV29-1, the J call TRBJ2-1; TRBD2 agrees at 7 bases. Germline loops: CDR1 SQVTM, CDR2 ANQGSEA. J was trimmed by 6 bases and V by 4 bases; bases with no gene match: 15. This CDR3 has 16 amino acids. The CDR3 region has the DNA TGCAGCGTTGTAGGGATCGTCCAGCGGGACCCCAATGAGCAGTTCTTC. Protein sequence: CSVVGIVQRDPNEQFF.

This clonotype was observed many times. The chain links TRBV5-1 to TRBJ1-2; tentatively, D is TRBD1 (5 bases). V was pared by 4 bases and J by 6 bases, with 19 bases between. Germline V gene sequence: CDR1 SGHRS, CDR2 YFSETQ. This CDR3 comprises 15 residues. The CDR3 region has the DNA TGCGCCAGCAGCGGCCCCCTGGGGCCGGGTGATGGCTACACCTTC. This translates into CASSGPLGPGDGYTF.

Many counts were recorded for this clonotype. The CDR3 spells CASSLGLANNEQFF. In nucleotides, the CDR3 is TGTGCCAGCAGCTTAGGCCTCGCGAACAATGAGCAGTTCTTC. The rearrangement uses TRBV11-3 and TRBJ2-1, with D uncertain. CDR3 length: 14 amino acids. From germline, CDR1 is SGHNT and CDR2 YENEEA. Trimming left V 1 base short and J 5 bases short, with 9 bases between.

Many counts were recorded for this clonotype. The chain is built from TRBV19 and TRBJ1-5; 9 nucleotides agree with TRBD1. The CDR3 runs 17 residues. V lost 5 bases, J lost 7 bases, and 15 bases stayed unmatched. Germline CDR1 and CDR2: LNHDA and SQIVND (reference sequence). The CDR3 spells CASSAFSGTGSRQPQHF. The CDR3 DNA reads as TGTGCCAGTAGTGCCTTTTCCGGGACAGGGTCGAGACAGCCCCAGCATTTT.

The chain combines TRBV19 with TRBJ1-2, with no clear D. The CDR3 is 13 residues long. Trimming shortened V by 4 bases and J by 5 bases, and 11 bases separated the two germline ends. In germline, CDR1 is LNHDA, CDR2 SQIVND (reference sequence). The CDR3 region has the DNA TGTGCCAGTAGTAAAGACAAGAAGTATGGCTACACCTTC. The encoded protein is CASSKDKKYGYTF.

In this sample, this clonotype turned up many times. The chain carries TRBV11-3 and TRBJ1-1; D is unclear. V was trimmed by 1 base and J by 3 bases, leaving 6 bases between them. Germline lookup yields CDR1 SGHNT and CDR2 YENEEA. This CDR3 has 13 amino acids. The CDR3 bases are TGTGCCAGCAGCTTAGGGTATGACACTGAAGCTTTCTTT. This translates into CASSLGYDTEAFF. Supplemented by reference TRBV11-3 and TRBJ1-1, the full variable domain reads EAGVVQSPRYKIIEKKQPVAFWCNPISGHNTLYWYLQNLGQGPELLIRYENEEAVDDSQLPKDRFSAERLKGVDSTLKIQPAELGDSAVYLCASSLGYDTEAFFGQGTRLTVV.

In its sample, this clonotype was seen many times. The chain recombines TRBV11-2 with TRBJ2-5, with a weak D call TRBD2 (6 bases). This CDR3 comprises 16 residues. The V gene's germline CDR1 is SGHAT and CDR2 FQNNGV. Trimming stripped 7 bases from V and 8 bases from J, with 26 bases between. The CDR3 loop is CASNRGRGLSAVTQYF. The CDR3 DNA reads TGTGCCAGCAACCGGGGACGGGGACTGTCAGCGGTCACCCAGTACTTC.

This clonotype occurred many times. This chain connects TRBV19 to TRBJ2-5; D not resolved. This CDR3 region has 11 residues. V lost 7 bases and J lost 5, with 8 bases in between. CDR1 LNHDA and CDR2 SQIVND come from the germline V gene (reference sequence). The CDR3 region has the DNA TGTGCCAGTATGATGGAGGAGACCCAGTACTTC. Protein: CASMMEETQYF.

V is TRBV7-2 and J is TRBJ2-5; D not resolved. Trimming pared 2 bases from V and 11 bases from J, leaving 18 bases between. The CDR3 extends over 14 amino acids. CDR1 is SGHTA, CDR2 FQGNSA, per germline. The CDR3 DNA sequence: TGTGCCAGCAGCTTATTTCCTGACATGGGCTTGCAGTACTTC. As protein: CASSLFPDMGLQYF.

This clonotype occurred many times. The rearrangement uses TRBV6-5 and TRBJ2-7; the D gene is possibly TRBD2 (6 bases). Germline-derived CDR1 and CDR2 are MNHEY and SVGAGI. This CDR3 has 15 amino acids. V was shortened by 2 bases and J by 5 bases, with 16 bases between the two germline ends. For the CDR3, the DNA is TGTGCCAGCAGTTACCCAGCGGGCGGGGTCCACGAGCAGTACTTC. Translated, it gives CASSYPAGGVHEQYF.

This clonotype was counted ten times or more. J is TRBJ2-2 and V is TRBV18; TRBD1 matches at 7 bases. Germline CDR1 is KGHSH and CDR2 is LQKENI. The V gene end was trimmed by 6 bases and the J gene end by 2 bases; junction bases not matched to a gene: 6. The CDR3 length is 15 residues. The DNA for the CDR3 is TGTGCCAGCTCGCTGGGACAGCTTAACACCGGGGAGCTGTTTTTT. The encoded protein is CASSLGQLNTGELFF.

This clonotype was found many times. The chain joins TRBV20-1 to TRBJ2-7; the match to TRBD2 covers 9 bases. The germline V gene has CDR1 DFQATT and CDR2 SNEGSKA (reference sequence). J was trimmed by 7 bases and V by 2 bases; bases with no gene match: 12. The CDR3 totals 15 residues. The CDR3 is CSARLSGSSRGEQYF. Here the CDR3 DNA reads TGCAGTGCTAGACTTAGCGGGAGTTCTCGGGGGGAGCAGTACTTC.

The genes are TRBV4-3 and TRBJ2-2, with D possibly being TRBD2 (5 bases). Germline CDR1 is LGHNA and CDR2 is YSLEER. Between the trimmed V and J ends, which lost 2 bases and 6 bases, there was a span of 7 bases. The CDR3 sequence is 13 residues long. CDR3 sequence: CASSQMRAGELFF. In DNA, the CDR3 is TGCGCCAGCAGCCAAATGCGGGCCGGGGAGCTGTTTTTT.

This clonotype has a count of ten or more. CDR3 in DNA: TGTGCCAGCAGCATCCGGGACAGCGAATCAGATACGCAGTATTTT. Translation: CASSIRDSESDTQYF. The chain is built from TRBV6-1 and TRBJ2-3; 7 nucleotides match TRBD1. Trimming took 6 bases from V and 4 from J; bases not matched to a gene: 10. The CDR3 runs to 15 residues. Germline V gene lookup returns CDR1 MNHNS and CDR2 SASEGT.

This clonotype was recorded at least ten times. V and J are TRBV9 and TRBJ2-7; no reliable D call. V was shortened by 3 bases and J by 2 bases, with 6 bases between the two germline ends. The V gene's germline CDR1 is SGDLS and CDR2 YYNGEE. The CDR3 is made up of 12 amino acids. DNA for the CDR3: TGTGCCAGCAGCGGCGAGACCTACGAGCAGTACTTC. Translation: CASSGETYEQYF.

In this sample, this clonotype turned up many times. This chain connects TRBV16 to TRBJ1-2; 9 bases are shared with TRBD1. V gave up 1 base and J gave up 6 bases; unmatched junction bases: 9. This CDR3 has 16 residues. CDR1 is KGHSY and CDR2 is FQNENV in the germline V gene. CDR3 DNA: TGTGCCAGCAGCCAATTGTCTTCGGACAGGGGTGATGGCTACACCTTC. Encoded protein: CASSQLSSDRGDGYTF.

V usage is TRBV15 and J usage is TRBJ2-3; 8 positions agree with TRBD2. Germline V gene data show CDR1 as LNHNV and CDR2 as YYDKDF (reference sequence). The V and J ends lost 2 bases and 0 bases, in that order; junction bases with no gene match: 1. The CDR3 has 15 residues. The CDR3 DNA reads TGTGCCACCAGCAGACTAGCGGGTAGCACAGATACGCAGTATTTT. Translated: CATSRLAGSTDTQYF.